This section outlines one T cell receptor beta chain sequence together with its context. Its antigen remains unidentified. Produced via immunoSEQ multiplex PCR; TCRdb's table is partial and in-frame only. The sample includes roughly 130,000 clones, about 88% of them seen just once. The sample belongs to a study of cytomegalovirus exposure and HLA in healthy donors. Study-level results: Most sequenced TCRs were rare (though some public TCRs occurred in many donors). Specific recognition of CMV antigens was confirmed in vitro for three chains (all CMV-associated).

This CDR3 has 16 amino acids. This TCR derives from a woman aged 18 to 35 in good health and CMV-seropositive. Material for sequencing was PBMCs. The V call is TRBV21-1, the J call TRBJ1-5. TRBV21-1 is classified as a pseudogene. The DNA for the CDR3 is TGTGCCAGCAGCAAAGACTGCGGGGGTGGCAATCAGCCCCAGCATTTT. Translated: CASSKDCGGGNQPQHF.